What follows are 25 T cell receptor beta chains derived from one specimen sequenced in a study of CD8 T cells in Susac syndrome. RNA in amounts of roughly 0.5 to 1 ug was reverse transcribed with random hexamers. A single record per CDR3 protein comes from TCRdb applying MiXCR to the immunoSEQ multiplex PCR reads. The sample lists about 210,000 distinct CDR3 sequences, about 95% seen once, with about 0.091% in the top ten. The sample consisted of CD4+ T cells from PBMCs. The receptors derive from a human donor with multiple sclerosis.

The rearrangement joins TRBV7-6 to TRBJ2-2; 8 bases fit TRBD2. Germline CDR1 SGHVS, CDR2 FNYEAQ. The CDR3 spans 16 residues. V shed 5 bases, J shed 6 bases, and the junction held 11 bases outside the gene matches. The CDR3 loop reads CASSPHSGGNPGELFF. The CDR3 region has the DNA TGTGCCAGCAGCCCCCACAGCGGGGGTAATCCCGGGGAGCTGTTTTTT.

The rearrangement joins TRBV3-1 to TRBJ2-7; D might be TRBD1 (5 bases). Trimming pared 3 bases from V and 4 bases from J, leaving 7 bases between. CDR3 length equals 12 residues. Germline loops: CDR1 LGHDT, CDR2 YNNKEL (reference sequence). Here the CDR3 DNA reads TGTGCCAGCAGCCAGAGGACATACGAGCAGTACTTC. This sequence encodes CASSQRTYEQYF.

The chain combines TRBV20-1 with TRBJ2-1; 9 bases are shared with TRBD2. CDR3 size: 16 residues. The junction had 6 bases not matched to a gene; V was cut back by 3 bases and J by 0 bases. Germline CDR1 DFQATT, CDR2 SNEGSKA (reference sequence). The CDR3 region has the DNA TGCAGTGCTAGGTCGAGCGGGAGGAGCTCCTACAATGAGCAGTTCTTC. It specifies CSARSSGRSSYNEQFF.

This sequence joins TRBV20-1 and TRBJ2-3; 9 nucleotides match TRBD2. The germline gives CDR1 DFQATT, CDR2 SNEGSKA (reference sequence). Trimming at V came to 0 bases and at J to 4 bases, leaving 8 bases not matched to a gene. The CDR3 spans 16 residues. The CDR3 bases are TGCAGTGCTAGAGAGGGTGCAAGCGGGGGGTCAGATACGCAGTATTTT. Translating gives CSAREGASGGSDTQYF.

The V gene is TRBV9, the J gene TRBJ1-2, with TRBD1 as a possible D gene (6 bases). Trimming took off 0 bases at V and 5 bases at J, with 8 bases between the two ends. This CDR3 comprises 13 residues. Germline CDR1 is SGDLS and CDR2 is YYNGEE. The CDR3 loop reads CASSVEGEYGYTF. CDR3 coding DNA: TGTGCCAGCAGCGTAGAGGGGGAATATGGCTACACCTTC.

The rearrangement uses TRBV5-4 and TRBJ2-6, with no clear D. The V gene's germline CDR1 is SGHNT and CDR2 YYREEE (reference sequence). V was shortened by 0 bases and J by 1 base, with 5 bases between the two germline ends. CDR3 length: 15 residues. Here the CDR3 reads CASSLGPSGANVLTF. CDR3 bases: TGTGCCAGCAGCTTGGGCCCTTCTGGGGCCAACGTCCTGACTTTC. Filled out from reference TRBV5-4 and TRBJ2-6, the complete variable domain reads ETGVTQSPTHLIKTRGQQVTLRCSSQSGHNTVSWYQQALGQGPQFIFQYYREEENGRGNFPPRFSGLQFPNYSSELNVNALELDDSALYLCASSLGPSGANVLTFGAGSRLTVL.

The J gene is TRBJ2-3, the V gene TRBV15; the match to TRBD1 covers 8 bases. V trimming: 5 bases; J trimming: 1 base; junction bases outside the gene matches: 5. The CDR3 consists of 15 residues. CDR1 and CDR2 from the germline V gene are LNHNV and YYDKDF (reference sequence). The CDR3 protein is CATSRQGLGTDTQYF. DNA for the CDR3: TGTGCCACCAGCCGACAGGGGTTGGGCACAGATACGCAGTATTTT.

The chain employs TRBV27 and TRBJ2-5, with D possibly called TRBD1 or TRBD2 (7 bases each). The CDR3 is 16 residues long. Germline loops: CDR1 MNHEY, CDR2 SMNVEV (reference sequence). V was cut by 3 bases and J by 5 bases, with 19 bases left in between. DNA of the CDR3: TGTGCCAGCAGTTTGGACGCAGGGACAGCGGGGGAGACCCAGTACTTC. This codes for CASSLDAGTAGETQYF.

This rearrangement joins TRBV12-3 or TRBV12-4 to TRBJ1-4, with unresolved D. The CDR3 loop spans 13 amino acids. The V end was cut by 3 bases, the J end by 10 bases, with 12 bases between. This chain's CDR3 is CASSLIVWGKLFF. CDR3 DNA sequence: TGTGCCAGCAGTTTGATTGTGTGGGGAAAACTGTTTTTT.

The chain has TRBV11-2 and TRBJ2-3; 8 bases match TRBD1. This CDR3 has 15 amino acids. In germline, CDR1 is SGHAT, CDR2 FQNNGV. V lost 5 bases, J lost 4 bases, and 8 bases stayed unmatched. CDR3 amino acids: CASSPSGGTSDTQYF. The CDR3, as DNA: TGTGCCAGCAGCCCATCAGGGGGCACATCAGATACGCAGTATTTT.

CDR3 nucleotides: TGTGCCTGGAGTGGCGGACAGGGGAGGAGCGGCTACACCTTC. Translating gives CAWSGGQGRSGYTF. The chain links TRBV30 to TRBJ1-2; 9 bases are shared with TRBD1. The V gene end was trimmed by 1 base and the J gene end by 8 bases; junction bases not matched to a gene: 8. This CDR3 comprises 14 residues. Germline loops: CDR1 GTSNPN, CDR2 SVGIG (reference sequence).

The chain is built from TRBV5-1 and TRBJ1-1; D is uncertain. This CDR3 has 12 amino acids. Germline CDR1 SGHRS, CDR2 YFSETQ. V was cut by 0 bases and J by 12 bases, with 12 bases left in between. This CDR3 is CASSLGIGETFF. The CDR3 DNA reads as TGCGCCAGCAGCTTGGGAATAGGCGAAACTTTCTTT.

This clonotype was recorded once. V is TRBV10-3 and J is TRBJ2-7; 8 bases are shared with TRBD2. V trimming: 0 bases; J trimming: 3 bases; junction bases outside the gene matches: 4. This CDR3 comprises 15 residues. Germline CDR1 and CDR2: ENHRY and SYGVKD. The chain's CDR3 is CAISESSLAGYEQYF. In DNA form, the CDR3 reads TGTGCCATCAGTGAGTCATCTCTAGCGGGCTACGAGCAGTACTTC.

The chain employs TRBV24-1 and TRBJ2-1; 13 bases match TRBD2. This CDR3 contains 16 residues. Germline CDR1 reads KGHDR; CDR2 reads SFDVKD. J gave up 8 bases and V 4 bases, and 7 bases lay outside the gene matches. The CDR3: CATSDRTSGRVDEQFF. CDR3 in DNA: TGTGCCACCAGTGACCGGACTAGCGGGAGAGTTGATGAGCAGTTCTTC.

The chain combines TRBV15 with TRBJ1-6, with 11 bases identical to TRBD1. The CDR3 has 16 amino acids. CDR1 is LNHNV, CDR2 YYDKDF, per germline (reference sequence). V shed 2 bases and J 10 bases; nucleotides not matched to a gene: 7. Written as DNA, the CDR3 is TGTGCCACCAGCAGATTAGGACAGGGGGCATACTCACCCCTCCACTTT. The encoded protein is CATSRLGQGAYSPLHF.

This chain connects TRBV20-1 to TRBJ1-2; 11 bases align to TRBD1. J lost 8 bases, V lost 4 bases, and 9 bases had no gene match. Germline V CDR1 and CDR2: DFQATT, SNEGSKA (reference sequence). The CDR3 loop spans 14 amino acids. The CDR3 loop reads CSAMIGQGAEGYTF. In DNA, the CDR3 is TGCAGTGCTATGATCGGACAGGGGGCGGAAGGCTACACCTTC.

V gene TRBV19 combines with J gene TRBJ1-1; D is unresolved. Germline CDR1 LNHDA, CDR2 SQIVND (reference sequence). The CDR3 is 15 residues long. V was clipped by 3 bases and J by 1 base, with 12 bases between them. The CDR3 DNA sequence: TGTGCCAGTAGTATCCCCACTTTGGGGAACACTGAAGCTTTCTTT. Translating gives CASSIPTLGNTEAFF.

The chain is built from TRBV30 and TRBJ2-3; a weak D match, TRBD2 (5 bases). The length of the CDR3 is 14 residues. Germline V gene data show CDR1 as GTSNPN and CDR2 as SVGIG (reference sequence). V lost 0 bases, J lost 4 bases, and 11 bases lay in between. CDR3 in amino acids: CAWSVLEVSDTQYF. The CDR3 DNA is TGTGCCTGGAGTGTACTGGAGGTGTCAGATACGCAGTATTTT.

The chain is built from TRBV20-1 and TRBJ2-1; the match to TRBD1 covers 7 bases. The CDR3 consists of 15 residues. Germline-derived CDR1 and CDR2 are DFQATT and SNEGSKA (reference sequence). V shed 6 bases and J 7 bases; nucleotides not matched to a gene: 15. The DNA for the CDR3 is TGCAGTGCGCCAGACAGGGCTGGGACCATGAATGAGCAGTTCTTC. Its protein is CSAPDRAGTMNEQFF.

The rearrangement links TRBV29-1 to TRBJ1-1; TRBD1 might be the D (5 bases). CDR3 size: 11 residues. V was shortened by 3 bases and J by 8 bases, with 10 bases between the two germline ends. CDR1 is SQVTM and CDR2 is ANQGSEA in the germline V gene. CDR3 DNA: TGCAGCGTTGACTGGGGACCGGAAGCTTTCTTT. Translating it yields CSVDWGPEAFF.

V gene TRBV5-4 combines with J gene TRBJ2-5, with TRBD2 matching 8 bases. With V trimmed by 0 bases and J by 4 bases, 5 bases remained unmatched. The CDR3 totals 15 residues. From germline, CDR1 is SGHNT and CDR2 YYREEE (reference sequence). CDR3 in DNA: TGTGCCAGCAGCTTGGTTGTAGCGGGAAGAGAGACCCAGTACTTC. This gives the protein CASSLVVAGRETQYF. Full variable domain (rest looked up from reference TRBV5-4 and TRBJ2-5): ETGVTQSPTHLIKTRGQQVTLRCSSQSGHNTVSWYQQALGQGPQFIFQYYREEENGRGNFPPRFSGLQFPNYSSELNVNALELDDSALYLCASSLVVAGRETQYFGPGTRLLVL.

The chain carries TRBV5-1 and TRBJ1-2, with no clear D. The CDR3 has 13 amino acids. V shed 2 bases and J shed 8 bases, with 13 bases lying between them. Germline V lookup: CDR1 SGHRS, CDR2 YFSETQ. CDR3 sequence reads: CASSLEILEGYTF. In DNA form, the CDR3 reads TGCGCCAGCAGCTTAGAAATCTTGGAGGGCTACACCTTC.

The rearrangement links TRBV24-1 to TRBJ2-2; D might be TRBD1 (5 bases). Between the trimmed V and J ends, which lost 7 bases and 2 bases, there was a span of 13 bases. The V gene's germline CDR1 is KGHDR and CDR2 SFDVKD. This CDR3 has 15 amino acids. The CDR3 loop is CATRDSRANTGELFF. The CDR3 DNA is TGTGCCACCAGAGACAGTAGAGCTAACACCGGGGAGCTGTTTTTT.

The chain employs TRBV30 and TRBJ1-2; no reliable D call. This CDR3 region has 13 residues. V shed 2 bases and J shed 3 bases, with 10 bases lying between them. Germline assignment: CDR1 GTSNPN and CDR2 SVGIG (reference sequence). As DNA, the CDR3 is TGTGCCTGGAGTAAGGGCGTAGACTATGGCTACACCTTC. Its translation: CAWSKGVDYGYTF. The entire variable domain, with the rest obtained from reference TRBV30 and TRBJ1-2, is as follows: SQTIHQWPATLVQPVGSPLSLECTVEGTSNPNLYWYRQAAGRGLQLLFYSVGIGQISSEVPQNLSASRPQDRQFILSSKKLLLSDSGFYLCAWSKGVDYGYTFGSGTRLTVV.

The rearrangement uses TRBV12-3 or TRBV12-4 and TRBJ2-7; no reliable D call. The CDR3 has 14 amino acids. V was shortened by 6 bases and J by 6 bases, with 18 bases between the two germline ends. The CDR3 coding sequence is TGTGCCAGCAGCCGCACAGTGTCGGTGTCCGAGCAGTACTTC. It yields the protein CASSRTVSVSEQYF.